The 30 T cell receptor beta chains in this list originate from one sample, sequenced in a study of cytomegalovirus exposure and HLA in healthy donors. Researchers ran the PCR with 60 Vbeta and 13 Jbeta primers. Generated by immunoSEQ multiplex PCR, the TCRdb table keeps only in-frame clones and is missing some. Among 100,000 to 150,000 clones listed, around four fifths were seen once. Sequences were obtained from PBMCs. The source of these receptors is a female donor in good health and CMV-seronegative.

This clone was seen once. The V gene is TRBV19, the J gene TRBJ2-5, with TRBD2 matching 12 bases. This CDR3 contains 15 residues. Trimming took 5 bases from V and 2 from J; bases not matched to a gene: 3. CDR1 LNHDA and CDR2 SQIVND come from the germline V gene (reference sequence). CDR3 amino acids: CASSLLAGGQETQYF. The CDR3 DNA reads TGTGCCAGTAGTCTCCTAGCGGGAGGGCAAGAGACCCAGTACTTC.

The V and J genes are TRBV5-1 and TRBJ2-7; 8 bases agree with TRBD2. J was trimmed by 6 bases and V by 2 bases; bases with no gene match: 10. The germline V gene has CDR1 SGHRS and CDR2 YFSETQ. The CDR3 is 15 amino acids. The CDR3 reads CASSFGSGSIGEQYF. For the CDR3, the DNA is TGCGCCAGCAGCTTCGGCAGCGGGAGTATTGGCGAGCAGTACTTC.

V gene TRBV2 combines with J gene TRBJ2-7, with a tentative D call TRBD1 (6 bases). V lost 7 bases and J 5 bases, leaving 15 bases between the germline ends. CDR3 length: 13 amino acids. Germline V gene sequence: CDR1 SNHLY, CDR2 FYNNEI. In DNA form, the CDR3 reads TGTGCCAGCACTCAAATCAGGGGAAACGAGCAGTACTTC. Its translation is CASTQIRGNEQYF.

The rearrangement uses TRBV6-1 and TRBJ1-2; 9 bases align to TRBD1. The CDR3 sequence is 12 residues long. Losses at the gene ends were 8 bases for V and 4 bases for J; bases not matched to a gene: 2. Germline values: CDR1 MNHNS, CDR2 SASEGT. In DNA, the CDR3 is TGTGCCAGCTTACAGGGGGCCTATGGCTACACCTTC. This translates into CASLQGAYGYTF.

This chain joins TRBV20-1 and TRBJ1-1, with a possible D match to TRBD1 (5 bases). Germline CDR1 is DFQATT and CDR2 is SNEGSKA (reference sequence). The CDR3 spans 11 residues. In nucleotides, the CDR3 is TGCAGGGCGGGGCCGAACACTGAAGCTTTCTTT. Amino acid sequence: CRAGPNTEAFF.

CDR3 residues: CASSLGAEQYF. As DNA, the CDR3 is TGTGCCAGCAGTTTAGGGGCCGAGCAGTACTTC. The chain recombines TRBV28 with TRBJ2-7; the D gene is possibly TRBD1 (5 bases). Germline CDR1 MDHEN, CDR2 SYDVKM. The CDR3 sequence is 11 residues long. V was pared by 2 bases and J by 6 bases, with 5 bases between.

This clone was counted a single time. This chain uses TRBV10-2 with TRBJ2-7; TRBD2 matches at 8 bases. Germline V gene lookup returns CDR1 WSHSY and CDR2 SAAADI. The CDR3 extends over 17 amino acids. Trimming took 0 bases from V and 5 from J; bases not matched to a gene: 12. In DNA, the CDR3 is TGCGCCAGCAGTGAGTCTGGAGCCACAGCGGGAGTGGACGAGCAGTACTTC. Its protein product is CASSESGATAGVDEQYF.

The chain employs TRBV5-1 and TRBJ1-1; tentatively, D is TRBD1 (6 bases). The CDR3 loop spans 15 amino acids. V lost 0 bases and J 4 bases, leaving 13 bases between the germline ends. Germline values: CDR1 SGHRS, CDR2 YFSETQ. CDR3 sequence (DNA): TGCGCCAGCAGCTTGGTCGGGGGAGGGGGCACTGAAGCTTTCTTT. Amino acids: CASSLVGGGGTEAFF.

The V call is TRBV5-4, the J call TRBJ2-1; possible D gene TRBD1, 5 bases. V was shortened by 0 bases and J by 6 bases, with 16 bases between the two germline ends. CDR1 and CDR2 from the germline V gene are SGHNT and YYREEE (reference sequence). This CDR3 comprises 16 residues. The CDR3 region is CASSLAGGRASNEQFF. Here the CDR3 DNA reads TGTGCCAGCAGCTTGGCCGGTGGCAGGGCTAGCAATGAGCAGTTCTTC.

V usage is TRBV28 and J usage is TRBJ2-5, with 7 bases aligning to TRBD2. Germline lookup yields CDR1 MDHEN and CDR2 SYDVKM. Trimming removed 4 bases from V and 5 bases from J; junction bases left unmatched: 10. The CDR3 has 15 amino acids. The CDR3 is CASSSNGGSMETQYF. The CDR3 DNA reads as TGTGCCAGCAGTTCAAATGGCGGGAGTATGGAGACCCAGTACTTC.

The chain has TRBV6-6 and TRBJ2-7; D is possibly TRBD2 (7 bases). The CDR3 runs to 14 residues. Germline V gene sequence: CDR1 MNHNY, CDR2 SVGAGI (reference sequence). The ends were cut back, 5 bases at V and 9 bases at J, with 20 bases in the middle. The CDR3 region has the DNA TGTGCCAGCAGTCTCACTAGCGCGAGGGGGGCGCAGTACTTC. Translated, it gives CASSLTSARGAQYF.

This rearrangement joins TRBV4-3 to TRBJ2-5; D is ambiguous. The closer fit of TRBJ2-7 to the DNA end suggests the J call may be wrong. CDR3 size: 15 residues. Germline CDR1 is LGHNA and CDR2 is YSLEER. The chain's CDR3 is CASSQGIQVPYEQYF. The CDR3 nucleotides read TGCGCCAGCAGCCAAGGAATCCAGGTACCCTACGAGCAGTACTTC.

The genes are TRBV7-8 and TRBJ2-3, with 7 bases identical to TRBD2. V dropped 6 bases and J dropped 4; count of bases not matched to a gene: 13. The CDR3 has 16 residues. Germline-derived CDR1 and CDR2 are SGHVS and FQNEAQ. The CDR3 DNA reads as TGTGCCAGCAGACGGGTGGGGCGGGAGAGCGCAGATACGCAGTATTTT. It is translated as CASRRVGRESADTQYF.

This chain links TRBV7-2 with TRBJ2-5; 9 bases align to TRBD2. The length of the CDR3 is 16 residues. The germline gives CDR1 SGHTA, CDR2 FQGNSA. V shed 0 bases, J shed 1 base, and the junction held 3 bases outside the gene matches. DNA for the CDR3: TGTGCCAGCAGCTTAGCCTCGACTAGCGGCCAAGAGACCCAGTACTTC. It specifies CASSLASTSGQETQYF.

This clone occurred a few times. Here the CDR3 reads CAWSLLRGQTSSSGANVLTF. As DNA, the CDR3 is TGTGCCTGGAGTCTCTTAAGGGGGCAGACCTCTTCCTCTGGGGCCAACGTCCTGACTTTC. V gene TRBV30 combines with J gene TRBJ2-6, with 7 nucleotides matching TRBD1. Germline loops: CDR1 GTSNPN, CDR2 SVGIG (reference sequence). There are 20 residues in the CDR3. Unmatched junction bases numbered 16, after V lost 2 bases and J lost 0 bases.

J is TRBJ2-3 and V is TRBV4-3; 8 nucleotides match TRBD1. The length of the CDR3 is 15 residues. J lost 1 base, V lost 3 bases, and 3 bases had no gene match. Per the germline V gene, CDR1 is LGHNA and CDR2 is YSLEER. The CDR3 nucleotides read TGCGCCAGCAGCCAGTTGACAGGGGGCACAGATACGCAGTATTTT. Translation: CASSQLTGGTDTQYF.

The V gene is TRBV7-8, the J gene TRBJ2-5, with no clear D. This CDR3 comprises 13 residues. V was pared by 3 bases and J by 4 bases, with 9 bases between. The germline V gene encodes CDR1 SGHVS and CDR2 FQNEAQ. The CDR3 reads CASSFGGIETQYF. The CDR3 region has the DNA TGTGCCAGCAGCTTCGGCGGAATAGAGACCCAGTACTTC.

This clone was counted only a few times. The chain has TRBV28 and TRBJ2-3; 9 nucleotides agree with TRBD2. J gave up 4 bases and V 6 bases, and 11 bases lay outside the gene matches. The CDR3 has 16 amino acids. Germline V gives CDR1 MDHEN, CDR2 SYDVKM. The CDR3 protein is CASRFLAGSAADTQYF. The CDR3 nucleotides are TGTGCCAGCAGATTTCTAGCGGGAAGTGCTGCAGATACGCAGTATTTT.

The gene calls are TRBV28 and TRBJ1-5; 10 bases align to TRBD1. V trimming: 0 bases; J trimming: 0 bases; junction bases outside the gene matches: 5. Germline values: CDR1 MDHEN, CDR2 SYDVKM. The CDR3 is made up of 18 amino acids. Here the CDR3 reads CASSLWDRGYNSNQPQHF. In nucleotides, the CDR3 is TGTGCCAGCAGTTTATGGGACAGGGGGTATAATAGCAATCAGCCCCAGCATTTT.

This clone appeared a few times. The gene calls are TRBV4-3 and TRBJ2-2; possible D gene TRBD1, 6 bases. The germline gives CDR1 LGHNA, CDR2 YSLEER. The V end lost 2 bases, the J end lost 5 bases, and 12 bases lay between the germline ends. The CDR3 runs 15 residues. The CDR3 protein is CASSQSRGRTGELFF. As DNA, the CDR3 is TGCGCCAGCAGCCAATCCAGGGGAAGAACCGGGGAGCTGTTTTTT.

The gene calls are TRBV11-2 and TRBJ2-2; D is possibly TRBD1 (5 bases). V lost 2 bases to trimming and J lost 3 bases, with 10 bases between them. The CDR3 totals 15 residues. CDR1 is SGHAT, CDR2 FQNNGV, per germline. The CDR3 sequence: CASSLFQGDTGELFF. CDR3 nucleotides: TGTGCCAGCAGCTTATTCCAAGGGGACACCGGGGAGCTGTTTTTT.

This clone has more than one count but fewer than ten. This sequence joins TRBV14 and TRBJ1-1, with D uncertain. V was clipped by 4 bases and J by 5 bases, with 11 bases between them. Germline loops: CDR1 SGHDN, CDR2 FVKESK. CDR3 length: 13 amino acids. DNA of the CDR3: TGTGCCAGCAGCCCCGGGAGATATACTGAAGCTTTCTTT. Translating gives CASSPGRYTEAFF.

This clone has a handful of counts. The chain couples TRBV19 to TRBJ2-5, with D possibly being TRBD2 (6 bases). V gave up 5 bases and J gave up 5 bases, with 15 bases separating them. The CDR3 is 14 amino acids. Germline values: CDR1 LNHDA, CDR2 SQIVND (reference sequence). CDR3 nucleotides: TGTGCCAGTAGTCCGCCGGGACGGGAGGAGACCCAGTACTTC. It specifies CASSPPGREETQYF. Supplemented by reference TRBV19 and TRBJ2-5, the full variable domain reads DGGITQSPKYLFRKEGQNVTLSCEQNLNHDAMYWYRQDPGQGLRLIYYSQIVNDFQKGDIAEGYSVSREKKESFPLTVTSAQKNPTAFYLCASSPPGREETQYFGPGTRLLVL.

The J gene is TRBJ1-2, the V gene TRBV30; D remains unclear. CDR3 size: 13 residues. The V gene lost 0 bases and the J gene lost 8 bases, with 13 bases spanning the gap. Germline V lookup: CDR1 GTSNPN, CDR2 SVGIG (reference sequence). The CDR3 spells CAWSVGWSEGYTF. The CDR3 nucleotides are TGTGCCTGGAGTGTAGGATGGTCGGAGGGCTACACCTTC.

The chain carries TRBV29-1 and TRBJ2-5; D remains ambiguous. Trimming removed 1 base at V and 5 bases at J, with 11 bases between. CDR3 length equals 13 residues. Germline CDR1 reads SQVTM; CDR2 reads ANQGSEA. CDR3 in amino acids: CSVEANPGETQYF. The CDR3 nucleotides are TGCAGCGTTGAAGCCAATCCCGGGGAGACCCAGTACTTC.

The CDR3 nucleotides are TGTGCCAGCAGCGACGGTATTAGCACCGGGGAGCTGTTTTTT. Protein sequence: CASSDGISTGELFF. The chain couples TRBV9 to TRBJ2-2; D gene ambiguous. Between the trimmed V and J ends, which lost 3 bases and 4 bases, there was a span of 10 bases. This CDR3 has 14 amino acids. CDR1 SGDLS and CDR2 YYNGEE come from the germline V gene.

The rearrangement links TRBV6-5 to TRBJ1-1, with a weak D call TRBD1 (5 bases). This CDR3 contains 13 residues. Trimming stripped 6 bases from V and 8 bases from J, with 16 bases between. The V gene's germline CDR1 is MNHEY and CDR2 SVGAGI. CDR3 sequence (DNA): TGTGCCAGCAGCCTTCCCGGGACTTACGAAGCTTTCTTT. Its translation is CASSLPGTYEAFF.

This clone was seen once. The chain employs TRBV5-4 and TRBJ2-7, with 8 bases lining up with TRBD1. Germline loops: CDR1 SGHNT, CDR2 YYREEE (reference sequence). This CDR3 has 15 residues. V gave up 5 bases and J gave up 2 bases; unmatched junction bases: 9. CDR3: CASSPRDRTTYEQYF. CDR3 nucleotide sequence: TGTGCCAGCAGTCCTAGGGACAGGACAACCTACGAGCAGTACTTC.

The rearrangement uses TRBV11-2 and TRBJ2-7; tentative D call: TRBD1 (6 bases). The CDR3 runs 13 residues. Deletions cut 1 base from V and 2 bases from J, with 6 bases between. Germline-derived CDR1 and CDR2 are SGHAT and FQNNGV. The CDR3 DNA follows: TGTGCCAGCAGCTTAGGGACAGCCTACGAGCAGTACTTC. It codes for CASSLGTAYEQYF.

V and J are TRBV11-2 and TRBJ2-3; 14 bases align to TRBD2. Germline loops: CDR1 SGHAT, CDR2 FQNNGV. After removal of 3 bases from V and 5 bases from J, the junction contained 4 bases not matched to a gene. This CDR3 is 16 amino acids long. DNA for the CDR3: TGTGCCAGCAGCTTTGGGACTAGCGGGAGTGAAGATACGCAGTATTTT. Translating gives CASSFGTSGSEDTQYF.